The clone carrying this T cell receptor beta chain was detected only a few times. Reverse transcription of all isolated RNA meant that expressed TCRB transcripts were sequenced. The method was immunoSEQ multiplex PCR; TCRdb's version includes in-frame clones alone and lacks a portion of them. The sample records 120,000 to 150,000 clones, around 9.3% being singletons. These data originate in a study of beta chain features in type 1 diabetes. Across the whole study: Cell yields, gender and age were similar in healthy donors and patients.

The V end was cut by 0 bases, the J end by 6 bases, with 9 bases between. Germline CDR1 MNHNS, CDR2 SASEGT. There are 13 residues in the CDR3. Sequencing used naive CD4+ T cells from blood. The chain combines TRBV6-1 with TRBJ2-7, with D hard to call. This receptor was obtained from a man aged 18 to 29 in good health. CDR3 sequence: CASSEAITVEQYF. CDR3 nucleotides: TGTGCCAGCAGTGAAGCGATTACGGTCGAGCAGTACTTC.